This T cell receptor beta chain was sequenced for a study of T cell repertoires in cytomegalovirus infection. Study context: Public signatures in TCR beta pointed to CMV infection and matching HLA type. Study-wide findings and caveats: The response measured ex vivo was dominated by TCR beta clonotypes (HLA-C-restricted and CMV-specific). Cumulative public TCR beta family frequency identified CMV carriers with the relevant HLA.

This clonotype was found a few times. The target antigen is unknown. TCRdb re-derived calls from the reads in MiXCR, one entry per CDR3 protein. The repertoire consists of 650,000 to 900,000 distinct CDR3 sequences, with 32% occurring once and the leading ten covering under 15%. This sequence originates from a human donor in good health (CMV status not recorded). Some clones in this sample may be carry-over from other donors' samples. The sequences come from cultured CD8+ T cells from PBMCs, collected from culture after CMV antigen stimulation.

CDR3 sequence: CASSLGVTVTGYTF. The CDR3 nucleotides are TGTGCCAGCAGTTTGGGGGTTACAGTGACTGGCTACACCTTC. This chain connects TRBV27 to TRBJ1-2; D perhaps matches TRBD1 (5 bases). The germline gives CDR1 MNHEY, CDR2 SMNVEV (reference sequence). The CDR3 totals 14 residues. The germline V and J ends were trimmed by 3 bases and 7 bases, with 15 bases remaining between them.